Listed below are T cell receptor beta chains from one sample, sequenced in a study of T cells after yellow fever vaccination. Using its own MiXCR run on the 5' RACE reads, TCRdb lists one record per CDR3 protein. In the table there are about 68,000 distinct CDR3 sequences, 5% to 8% of which are singletons. The sequencing here drew on CD8+ T cells sorted from PBMCs, taken around 45 days after the first yellow fever vaccination. These receptors were taken from a man between 18 and 35 years old who received the YFV17D yellow fever vaccine. The CDR3 runs from the conserved cysteine through the conserved F or W. Fields, in order: D gene, V gene, clone size, J gene, CDR3 protein, CDR3 DNA. A D gene is named only where the DNA matches it firmly. Expanded clones are given a class, and other clones once, few, many or no size at all.

D gene: .; V gene: TRBV29-1; clone size: many; J gene: TRBJ1-2; CDR3 protein: CSVEGGTRGYTF; CDR3 DNA: TGCAGCGTTGAAGGGGGCACACGCGGCTACACCTTC
D gene: .; V gene: TRBV20-1; clone size: many; J gene: TRBJ1-1; CDR3 protein: CSAREYGGNTEAFF; CDR3 DNA: TGCAGTGCTAGAGAATATGGGGGGAACACTGAAGCTTTCTTT
D gene: .; V gene: TRBV12-3/TRBV12-4; clone size: many; J gene: TRBJ2-1; CDR3 protein: CASSLGYSYNEQFF; CDR3 DNA: TGTGCCAGCAGTTTAGGCTACTCCTACAATGAGCAGTTCTTC
D gene: .; V gene: TRBV7-9; clone size: few; J gene: TRBJ1-6; CDR3 protein: CASKTGHNSPLHF; CDR3 DNA: TGTGCCAGTAAGACAGGTCATAATTCACCCCTCCACTTT
D gene: .; V gene: TRBV7-9; clone size: .; J gene: TRBJ1-1; CDR3 protein: CASSYKENNEAFF; CDR3 DNA: TGTGCCAGCAGCTACAAGGAGAATAATGAAGCTTTCTTT
D gene: .; V gene: TRBV20-1; clone size: many; J gene: TRBJ2-7; CDR3 protein: CSARRVNENEQYF; CDR3 DNA: TGCAGTGCGAGAAGGGTGAATGAGAACGAGCAGTACTTC
D gene: TRBD1; V gene: TRBV4-3; clone size: many; J gene: TRBJ1-2; CDR3 protein: CASSQDPGTGHVYTF; CDR3 DNA: TGCGCCAGCAGCCAAGATCCGGGGACAGGACACGTCTACACCTTC
D gene: TRBD1; V gene: TRBV4-3; clone size: many; J gene: TRBJ2-2; CDR3 protein: CASSQDTGGRTGELFF; CDR3 DNA: TGCGCCAGCAGCCAAGACACAGGGGGCCGCACCGGGGAGCTGTTTTTT
D gene: .; V gene: TRBV11-2; clone size: .; J gene: TRBJ1-5; CDR3 protein: CASSLDPPGRSYSNQPQHF; CDR3 DNA: TGTGCCAGCAGCTTAGATCCCCCGGGCAGGTCCTATAGCAATCAGCCCCAGCATTTT
D gene: .; V gene: TRBV6-2/TRBV6-3; clone size: many; J gene: TRBJ2-1; CDR3 protein: CASSYSTGGLDEQFF; CDR3 DNA: TGTGCCAGCAGTTACTCGACGGGGGGCCTGGATGAGCAGTTCTTC
D gene: .; V gene: TRBV7-2; clone size: many; J gene: TRBJ2-5; CDR3 protein: CASSSFYPGTGETQYF; CDR3 DNA: TGTGCCAGCAGCTCCTTTTATCCTGGCACTGGGGAGACCCAGTACTTC
D gene: .; V gene: TRBV4-2; clone size: many; J gene: TRBJ1-6; CDR3 protein: CASSQELGSSPLHF; CDR3 DNA: TGTGCCAGCAGCCAAGAGCTGGGGTCTTCACCCCTCCACTTT
D gene: .; V gene: TRBV27; clone size: many; J gene: TRBJ2-7; CDR3 protein: CASSFGGAAYEQYF; CDR3 DNA: TGTGCCAGCAGTTTCGGCGGAGCCGCCTACGAGCAGTACTTC
D gene: .; V gene: TRBV7-6; clone size: many; J gene: TRBJ2-5; CDR3 protein: CASSLGPGNQETQYF; CDR3 DNA: TGTGCCAGCAGCTTAGGTCCGGGGAACCAAGAGACCCAGTACTTC
D gene: TRBD1; V gene: TRBV20-1; clone size: many; J gene: TRBJ2-1; CDR3 protein: CSARDTGTGWYNEQFF; CDR3 DNA: TGCAGTGCTAGAGATACGGGGACAGGGTGGTACAATGAGCAGTTCTTC
D gene: .; V gene: TRBV12-3/TRBV12-4; clone size: many; J gene: TRBJ1-1; CDR3 protein: CASRPAHSGGYTEAFF; CDR3 DNA: TGTGCCAGCAGGCCTGCCCACTCGGGGGGTTACACTGAAGCTTTCTTT
D gene: .; V gene: TRBV12-3/TRBV12-4; clone size: many; J gene: TRBJ2-1; CDR3 protein: CASRPGLIYNEQFF; CDR3 DNA: TGTGCCAGCAGGCCTGGACTGATATACAATGAGCAGTTCTTC
D gene: TRBD1; V gene: TRBV6-1; clone size: many; J gene: TRBJ1-1; CDR3 protein: CASSTGGPDTEAFF; CDR3 DNA: TGTGCCAGCAGTACAGGGGGCCCGGACACTGAAGCTTTCTTT
D gene: .; V gene: TRBV24-1; clone size: many; J gene: TRBJ1-5; CDR3 protein: CATSDHDQNQHF; CDR3 DNA: TGTGCCACCAGTGATCATGATCAGAACCAGCATTTT
D gene: .; V gene: TRBV6-2/TRBV6-3; clone size: many; J gene: TRBJ2-1; CDR3 protein: CASSYLEGVPYNEQFF; CDR3 DNA: TGTGCCAGCAGTTACTTAGAAGGGGTTCCCTACAATGAGCAGTTCTTC
D gene: TRBD1; V gene: TRBV4-3; clone size: few; J gene: TRBJ1-6; CDR3 protein: CASSQDFGQGAYSPLHF; CDR3 DNA: TGCGCCAGCAGCCAAGATTTCGGGCAGGGGGCATATTCACCCCTCCACTTT
D gene: .; V gene: TRBV12-3/TRBV12-4; clone size: .; J gene: TRBJ1-1; CDR3 protein: CASSLHRNTEAFF; CDR3 DNA: TGTGCCAGCAGTTTGCACCGGAACACTGAAGCTTTCTTT
D gene: .; V gene: TRBV4-2; clone size: many; J gene: TRBJ1-3; CDR3 protein: CASSQDPTQGNTIYF; CDR3 DNA: TGTGCCAGCAGCCAAGATCCAACACAAGGAAACACCATATATTTT
D gene: TRBD1; V gene: TRBV4-1; clone size: few; J gene: TRBJ1-1; CDR3 protein: CASSQALTGGDTEAFF; CDR3 DNA: TGCGCCAGCAGCCAAGCCCTGACAGGGGGTGATACTGAAGCTTTCTTT
D gene: .; V gene: TRBV2; clone size: many; J gene: TRBJ2-7; CDR3 protein: CASSVEPQASYEQYF; CDR3 DNA: TGTGCCAGCAGTGTTGAACCCCAGGCCTCCTACGAGCAGTACTTC
D gene: .; V gene: TRBV3-1; clone size: many; J gene: TRBJ2-1; CDR3 protein: CASSQLVRGQRSYNEQFF; CDR3 DNA: TGTGCCAGCAGCCAACTCGTCCGGGGGCAGAGGTCCTACAATGAGCAGTTCTTC
D gene: TRBD1; V gene: TRBV20-1; clone size: many; J gene: TRBJ2-1; CDR3 protein: CSASEQGAGEQFF; CDR3 DNA: TGCAGTGCTAGTGAACAGGGGGCAGGGGAGCAGTTCTTC
D gene: TRBD2; V gene: TRBV20-1; clone size: many; J gene: TRBJ2-7; CDR3 protein: CSASGPRGTSGGFSYEQYF; CDR3 DNA: TGCAGTGCTAGCGGCCCGCGAGGGACTAGCGGGGGGTTCTCCTACGAGCAGTACTTC
D gene: .; V gene: TRBV5-6; clone size: few; J gene: TRBJ2-7; CDR3 protein: CASSFGAGTDEQYF; CDR3 DNA: TGTGCCAGCAGCTTCGGCGCAGGTACCGACGAGCAGTACTTC
D gene: .; V gene: TRBV12-3/TRBV12-4; clone size: many; J gene: TRBJ1-3; CDR3 protein: CASSLGSGIAGNTIYF; CDR3 DNA: TGTGCCAGCAGTTTAGGCTCAGGCATAGCTGGAAACACCATATATTTT
D gene: .; V gene: TRBV6-1; clone size: .; J gene: TRBJ1-5; CDR3 protein: CASSGSSNQPQHF; CDR3 DNA: TGTGCCAGCAGTGGTAGTAGCAATCAGCCCCAGCATTTT
D gene: .; V gene: TRBV6-5; clone size: .; J gene: TRBJ2-1; CDR3 protein: CASSYYSGANNEQFF; CDR3 DNA: TGTGCCAGCAGTTACTATAGCGGAGCCAACAATGAGCAGTTCTTC
D gene: .; V gene: TRBV7-9; clone size: few; J gene: TRBJ2-2; CDR3 protein: CASSYTIGNTGELFF; CDR3 DNA: TGTGCCAGCAGCTATACGATAGGGAACACCGGGGAGCTGTTTTTT
D gene: .; V gene: TRBV28; clone size: many; J gene: TRBJ1-4; CDR3 protein: CASSSPRRGGPEKLFF; CDR3 DNA: TGTGCCAGCAGTTCCCCCCGGAGGGGGGGCCCTGAAAAACTGTTTTTT
D gene: .; V gene: TRBV7-7; clone size: many; J gene: TRBJ2-7; CDR3 protein: CASSPARASSYEQYF; CDR3 DNA: TGTGCCAGCAGCCCCGCAAGGGCTAGCTCCTACGAGCAGTACTTC